This TCR beta chain stems from a study of blood T cell repertoires in COVID-19. Background on the study: Researchers got acute and convalescent COVID-19 samples from the United States, Italy and Spain. Sources were T cells, B-cell-depleted T cells, or PBMCs; the material itself was cDNA or gDNA.

Enrolment of Seattle patients took place during active infection, and they were followed longitudinally. In the original processing: Estimates of nucleated cell counts were drawn from the amplification of reference gene primers. Sequencing used immunoSEQ multiplex PCR; TCRdb keeps in-frame clones, though not all of them. Clonal size and the V and J genes are those of that table, whereas D and trimming came from the DNA. The sample yields about 210,000 clones, approximately 78% seen once. V was clipped by 6 bases and J by 4 bases, with 18 bases between them. From germline, CDR1 is MNHNY and CDR2 SVGAGI (reference sequence). The CDR3 is 15 amino acids.

Sequences were obtained from peripheral blood. This chain connects TRBV6-6 to TRBJ1-1; D remains unclear. This TCR was sampled from a woman in her seventies with COVID-19, enrolled during active disease. As DNA, the CDR3 is TGTGCCAGCAGGCCCTCCGGCCGGGAGAGCACTGAAGCTTTCTTT. The encoded protein is CASRPSGRESTEAFF.